The 21 T cell receptor beta chains below come from one sample, sequenced in a study of molecular identifiers for immune sequencing clone quantification. Using its own MiXCR run on the PCR reads, TCRdb lists one record per CDR3 protein. Of 460,000 or so distinct CDR3 sequences listed, roughly a fifth were seen once; the top ten hold around 0.84%. Sequencing input: naive CD8+ T cells from blood, with Jurkat cell RNA spiked in. Specified subset: FACS-sorted CD8+CD4-CCR7+CD45RA+ naive T cells. The receptors originated from a human donor in good health. Some libraries in this study had Jurkat cell RNA spiked in.

V usage is TRBV6-4 and J usage is TRBJ2-3; 9 bases are shared with TRBD1. Germline CDR1 reads MRHNA; CDR2 reads SNTAGT. Trimming at V came to 3 bases and at J to 0 bases, leaving 7 bases not matched to a gene. The CDR3 has 17 amino acids. This chain's CDR3 is CASSEYGTGYSTDTQYF. The CDR3 DNA follows: TGTGCCAGCAGTGAGTACGGGACAGGGTACAGCACAGATACGCAGTATTTT.

The chain carries TRBV6-5 and TRBJ2-5; no clear D gene. Looked up from germline, CDR1 is MNHEY and CDR2 is SVGAGI. This CDR3 is 13 amino acids long. Trimming pared 6 bases from V and 5 bases from J, leaving 13 bases between. The CDR3 reads CASRPGESETQYF. As DNA, the CDR3 is TGTGCCAGCAGGCCCGGTGAGTCGGAGACCCAGTACTTC.

On this clonotype itself: An end of the junction differs from the germline gene, which may be a read error. The rearrangement links TRBV5-1 to TRBJ2-2; 8 bases are a match to TRBD2. CDR3 size: 17 residues. Germline V lookup: CDR1 SGHRS, CDR2 YFSETQ. This CDR3 is CASKLADPNPNTGELLF. As DNA, the CDR3 is TGCGCCAGCAAACTAGCGGACCCAAACCCGAACACCGGGGAGCTGCTTTTT.

The chain is built from TRBV5-6 and TRBJ1-6; D gene unclear. This CDR3 has 17 amino acids. From germline, CDR1 is SGHDT and CDR2 YYEEEE. Trimming removed 1 base at V and 0 bases at J, with 11 bases between. The CDR3 coding sequence is TGTGCCAGCAGCTTGTGGACGGGGAGCTCCTATAATTCACCCCTCCACTTT. This sequence encodes CASSLWTGSSYNSPLHF.

Only one count was recorded for this clonotype. A much larger clonotype is one base distant, so this may be a read error. The chain recombines TRBV20-1 with TRBJ2-7; D gene ambiguous. This CDR3 comprises 14 residues. From germline, CDR1 is DFQATT and CDR2 SNEGSKA (reference sequence). DNA for the CDR3: TGCGGTGCTAGAGATCGCTACAGCTATAAGGAGCAGTACTTC. Translation: CGARDRYSYKEQYF.

This clonotype was seen many times. The chain joins TRBV2 to TRBJ2-3; D remains unclear. V lost 2 bases and J 2 bases, leaving 5 bases between the germline ends. The CDR3 covers 13 residues. Germline lookup yields CDR1 SNHLY and CDR2 FYNNEI. The CDR3, as DNA: TGTGCCAGCAGTGAATGGGACACAGATACGCAGTATTTT. This encodes CASSEWDTDTQYF.

This clonotype appeared many times. The genes are TRBV20-1 and TRBJ2-1, with TRBD1 as a possible D gene (5 bases). This CDR3 is 13 amino acids long. The germline CDR1 and CDR2 sequences are DFQATT and SNEGSKA (reference sequence). V was cut by 3 bases and J by 8 bases, with 14 bases left in between. The CDR3 DNA follows: TGCAGTGCTAGGCTTGCAGGGTCCCATGAGCAGTTCTTC. Its translation is CSARLAGSHEQFF.

As for this clonotype: A much larger clonotype is one base distant, so this may be a read error. The V gene is TRBV4-1, the J gene TRBJ2-7, with 9 bases aligning to TRBD2. CDR3 size: 15 residues. Germline loops: CDR1 MGHRA, CDR2 YSYEKL. The CDR3 DNA reads TGCGCCAGCGGCCAAGGAAGCGGGGGGTCCTACGAGCAGTACTTC. This sequence encodes CASGQGSGGSYEQYF.

Comments on this clonotype: A read error is possible here, since a much larger clone lies one base away. The J gene is TRBJ2-3, the V gene TRBV6-9, with 7 bases identical to TRBD2. This CDR3 comprises 17 residues. The germline gives CDR1 MNHGY, CDR2 SVAAGI. The CDR3 protein is CASTYLPRGSQGRTQCF. The DNA for the CDR3 is TGTGCCAGCACCTACCTCCCGCGGGGGAGTCAAGGTCGGACGCAGTGTTTT.

With respect to this clonotype: Given a much more abundant clone one base away, this may be a read error. The chain combines TRBV27 with TRBJ2-3; TRBD2 agrees at 9 bases. The V gene's germline CDR1 is MNHEY and CDR2 SMNVEV (reference sequence). This CDR3 has 15 amino acids. V lost 11 bases and J lost 0; bases outside the gene matches: 9. CDR3 bases: TGTGCCGCCCAGGGCCTAGCGGGGAGCACAGATACGCAGTATTTT. Translation: CAAQGLAGSTDTQYF.

CDR3 bases: TGTGCCTGGAGTCTAGGGACCTACGAGCAGTACTTC. This encodes CAWSLGTYEQYF. This chain connects TRBV30 to TRBJ2-7; no reliable D call. The V gene lost 2 bases and the J gene lost 2 bases, with 7 bases spanning the gap. Looked up from germline, CDR1 is GTSNPN and CDR2 is SVGIG (reference sequence). This CDR3 has 12 amino acids.

This clonotype occurred a few times. This rearrangement joins TRBV3-1 to TRBJ2-1; possible D gene TRBD2, 5 bases. This CDR3 comprises 13 residues. Trimming shortened V by 0 bases and J by 9 bases, and 9 bases separated the two germline ends. Germline CDR1 LGHDT, CDR2 YNNKEL (reference sequence). The CDR3 reads CASSQDAGGEQFF. CDR3 bases: TGTGCCAGCAGCCAAGACGCTGGAGGTGAGCAGTTCTTC.

This clonotype was detected many times. The chain carries TRBV25-1 and TRBJ1-1; D remains ambiguous. Germline V gives CDR1 MGHDK, CDR2 SYGVNS. The CDR3 consists of 13 residues. The V and J ends lost 0 bases and 7 bases respectively, with 9 bases between them. The CDR3 nucleotides are TGTGCCAGCAGTGAATACACAAGTGTTGAAGCTTTCTTT. This codes for CASSEYTSVEAFF.

This clonotype was recorded a few times. The V and J genes are TRBV7-9 and TRBJ1-2, with a weak D call TRBD1 (6 bases). Germline loops: CDR1 SEHNR, CDR2 FQNEAQ (reference sequence). Trimming removed 5 bases from V and 7 bases from J, with 14 bases in between. This CDR3 has 13 residues. This chain's CDR3 is CASSPTGGCGYTF. The CDR3 DNA reads as TGTGCCAGCAGCCCGACAGGAGGCTGTGGCTACACCTTC.

Only a few counts were recorded for this clonotype. The chain has TRBV9 and TRBJ2-7; tentative D call: TRBD1 (5 bases). Trimming left V 0 bases short and J 5 bases short, with 15 bases between. This CDR3 region has 15 residues. Germline CDR1 SGDLS, CDR2 YYNGEE. For the CDR3, the DNA is TGTGCCAGCAGCGTAGGCGACAGTCATATCCACGAGCAGTACTTC. Its protein product is CASSVGDSHIHEQYF.

About this clonotype itself: Given the absence of the conserved phenylalanine or tryptophan at the CDR3 end, a read error is likely. This chain uses TRBV6-6 with TRBJ2-3; no reliable D call. With 5 bases removed from V and 6 bases from J, the gap between germline ends came to 9 bases. The CDR3 is 12 amino acids. Germline CDR1 reads MNHNY; CDR2 reads SVGAGI (reference sequence). CDR3 residues: CASSTSADTQYL. CDR3 DNA: TGTGCCAGCAGTACGTCTGCGGATACGCAGTATCTT.

Only a few counts were recorded for this clonotype. This chain uses TRBV4-1 with TRBJ2-1, with 15 bases lining up with TRBD2. This CDR3 comprises 17 residues. J was trimmed by 8 bases and V by 4 bases; bases with no gene match: 9. CDR1 MGHRA and CDR2 YSYEKL come from the germline V gene. CDR3 bases: TGCGCCAGCAGCCTCCCGGGACTAGCGGGAGGAATCCATGAGCAGTTCTTC. Amino acids: CASSLPGLAGGIHEQFF.

In its sample, this clonotype was seen many times. The chain has TRBV16 and TRBJ2-7; D unresolved. Germline V gene data show CDR1 as KGHSY and CDR2 as FQNENV. Trimming removed 2 bases from V and 3 bases from J, with 5 bases in between. The CDR3 spans 12 residues. CDR3 region: CASSQMGYEQYF. CDR3 nucleotides: TGTGCCAGCAGCCAAATGGGCTACGAGCAGTACTTC.

This clonotype was seen repeatedly, ten times or more. The V call is TRBV5-6, the J call TRBJ2-3; D call uncertain. The length of the CDR3 is 13 residues. V was cut by 0 bases and J by 6 bases, with 8 bases left in between. Per the germline V gene, CDR1 is SGHDT and CDR2 is YYEEEE. The CDR3 region is CASSLGSSDTQYF. The CDR3 DNA is TGTGCCAGCAGCTTGGGCTCATCGGATACGCAGTATTTT.

This clonotype showed up many times. The V gene is TRBV4-3, the J gene TRBJ2-3, with D possibly called TRBD1 or TRBD2 (5 bases each). Looked up from germline, CDR1 is LGHNA and CDR2 is YSLEER. V lost 0 bases to trimming and J lost 2 bases, with 9 bases between them. This CDR3 has 15 amino acids. This CDR3 is CASSQDGGDTDTQYF. The CDR3 nucleotides read TGCGCCAGCAGCCAAGATGGGGGTGACACAGATACGCAGTATTTT.

This clonotype was found a few times. V usage is TRBV19 and J usage is TRBJ2-7; 7 bases match TRBD1. Looked up from germline, CDR1 is LNHDA and CDR2 is SQIVND (reference sequence). The CDR3 is 14 residues long. The V gene end was trimmed by 1 base and the J gene end by 6 bases; junction bases not matched to a gene: 6. CDR3 loop: CASSIATGSAEQYF. The CDR3 nucleotides are TGTGCCAGTAGTATAGCGACAGGGTCAGCCGAGCAGTACTTC.